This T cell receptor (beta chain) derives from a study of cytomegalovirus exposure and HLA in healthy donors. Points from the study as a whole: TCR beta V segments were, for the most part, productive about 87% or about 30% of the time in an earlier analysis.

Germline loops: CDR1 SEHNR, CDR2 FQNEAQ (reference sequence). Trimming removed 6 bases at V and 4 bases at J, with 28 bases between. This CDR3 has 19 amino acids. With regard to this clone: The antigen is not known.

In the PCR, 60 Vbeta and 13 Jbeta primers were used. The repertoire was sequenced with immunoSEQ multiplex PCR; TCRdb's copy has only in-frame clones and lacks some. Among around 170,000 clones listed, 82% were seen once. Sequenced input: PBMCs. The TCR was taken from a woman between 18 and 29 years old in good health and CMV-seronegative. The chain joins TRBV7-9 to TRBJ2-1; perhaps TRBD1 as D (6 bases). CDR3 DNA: TGTGCCAGCAGTCCGATCGAGGGGGAGACCCCTTTTTTATACAATGAGCAGTTCTTC. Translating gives CASSPIEGETPFLYNEQFF.